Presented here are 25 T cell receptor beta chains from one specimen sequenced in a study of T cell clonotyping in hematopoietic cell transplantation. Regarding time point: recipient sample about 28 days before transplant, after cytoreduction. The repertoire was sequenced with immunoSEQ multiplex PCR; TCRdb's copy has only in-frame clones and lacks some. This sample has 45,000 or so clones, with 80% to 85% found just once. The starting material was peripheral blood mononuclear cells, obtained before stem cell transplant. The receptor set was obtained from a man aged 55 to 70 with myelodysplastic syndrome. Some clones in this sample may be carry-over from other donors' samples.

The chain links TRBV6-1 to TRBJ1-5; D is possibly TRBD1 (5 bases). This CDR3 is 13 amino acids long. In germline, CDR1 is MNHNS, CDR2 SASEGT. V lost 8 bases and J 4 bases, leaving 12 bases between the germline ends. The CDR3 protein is CASQDGANQPQHF. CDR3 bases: TGTGCCAGCCAAGACGGGGCTAATCAGCCCCAGCATTTT.

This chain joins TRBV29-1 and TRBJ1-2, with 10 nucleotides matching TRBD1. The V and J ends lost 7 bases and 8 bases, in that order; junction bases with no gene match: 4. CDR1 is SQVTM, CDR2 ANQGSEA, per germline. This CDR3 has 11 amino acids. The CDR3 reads CSDGQGVGYTF. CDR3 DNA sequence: TGCAGCGATGGACAGGGGGTGGGCTACACCTTC. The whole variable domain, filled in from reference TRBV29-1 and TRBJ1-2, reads SAVISQKPSRDICQRGTSLTIQCQVDSQVTMMFWYRQQPGQSLTLIATANQGSEATYESGFVIDKFPISRPNLTFSTLTVSNMSPEDSSIYLCSDGQGVGYTFGSGTRLTVV.

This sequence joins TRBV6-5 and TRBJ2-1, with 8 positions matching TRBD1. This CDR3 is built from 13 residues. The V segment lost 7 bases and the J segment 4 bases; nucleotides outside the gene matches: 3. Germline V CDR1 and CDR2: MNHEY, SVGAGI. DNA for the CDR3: TGTGCCAGCACCGGGACAGGATACAATGAGCAGTTCTTC. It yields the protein CASTGTGYNEQFF.

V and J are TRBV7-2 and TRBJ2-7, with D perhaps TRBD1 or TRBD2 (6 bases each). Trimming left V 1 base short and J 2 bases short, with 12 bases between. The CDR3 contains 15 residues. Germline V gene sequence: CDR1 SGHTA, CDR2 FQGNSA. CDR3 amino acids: CASSLVGGPTYEQYF. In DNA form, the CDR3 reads TGTGCCAGCAGCTTAGTTGGGGGGCCGACCTACGAGCAGTACTTC.

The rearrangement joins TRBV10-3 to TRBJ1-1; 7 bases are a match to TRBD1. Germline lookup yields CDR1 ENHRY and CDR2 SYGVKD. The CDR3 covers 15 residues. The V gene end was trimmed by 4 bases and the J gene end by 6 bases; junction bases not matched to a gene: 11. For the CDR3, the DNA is TGTGCCATCAGTGGACAGATACAGGGGATAGCTGAAGCTTTCTTT. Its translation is CAISGQIQGIAEAFF.

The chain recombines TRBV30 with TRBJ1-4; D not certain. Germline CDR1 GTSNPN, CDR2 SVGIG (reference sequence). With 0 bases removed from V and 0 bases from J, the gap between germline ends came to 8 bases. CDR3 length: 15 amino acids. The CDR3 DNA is TGTGCCTGGAGTGTTACCTCTACAACTAATGAAAAACTGTTTTTT. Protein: CAWSVTSTTNEKLFF.

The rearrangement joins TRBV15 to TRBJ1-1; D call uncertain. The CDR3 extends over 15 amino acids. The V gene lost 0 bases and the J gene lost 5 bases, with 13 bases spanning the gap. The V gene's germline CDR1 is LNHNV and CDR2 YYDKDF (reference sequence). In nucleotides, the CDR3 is TGTGCCACCAGCAGAGACTCGGGAAGGAGGACTGAAGCTTTCTTT. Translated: CATSRDSGRRTEAFF.

The CDR3 DNA follows: TGTGCCAGCAGCTTTCTGTGGGACAGGGTAGAAACGCAGTATTTT. As protein: CASSFLWDRVETQYF. The rearrangement links TRBV11-2 to TRBJ2-3, with 9 bases matching TRBD1. V lost 3 bases to trimming and J lost 9 bases; unmatched junction nucleotides: 10. This CDR3 has 15 amino acids. Germline V lookup: CDR1 SGHAT, CDR2 FQNNGV.

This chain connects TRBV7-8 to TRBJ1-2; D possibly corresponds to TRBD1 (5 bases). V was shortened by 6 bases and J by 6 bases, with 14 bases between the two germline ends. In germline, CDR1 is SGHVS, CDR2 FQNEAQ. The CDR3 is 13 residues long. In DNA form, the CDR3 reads TGTGCCAGCAGTAACAGGCCCCAGGATGGCTACACCTTC. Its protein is CASSNRPQDGYTF.

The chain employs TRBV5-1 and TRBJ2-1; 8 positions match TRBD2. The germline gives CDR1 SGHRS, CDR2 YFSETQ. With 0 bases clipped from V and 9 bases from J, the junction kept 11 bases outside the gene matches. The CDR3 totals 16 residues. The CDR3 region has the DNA TGCGCCAGCAGCTTGGCCGGGCGGGGGGCGCAAAGTGAGCAGTTCTTC. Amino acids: CASSLAGRGAQSEQFF.

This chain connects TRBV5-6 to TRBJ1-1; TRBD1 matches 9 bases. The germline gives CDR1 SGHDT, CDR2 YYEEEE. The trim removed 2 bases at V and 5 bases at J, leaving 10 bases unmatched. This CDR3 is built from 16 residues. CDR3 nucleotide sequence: TGTGCCAGCAGCTTCGGGACAGGGTTTGGATTGACTGAAGCTTTCTTT. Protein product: CASSFGTGFGLTEAFF.

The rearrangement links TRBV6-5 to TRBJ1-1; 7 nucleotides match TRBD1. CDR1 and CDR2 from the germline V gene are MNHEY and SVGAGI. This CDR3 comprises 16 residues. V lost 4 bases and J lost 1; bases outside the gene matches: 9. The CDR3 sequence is CASSSDRARGNTEAFF. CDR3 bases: TGTGCCAGCAGTTCTGACAGGGCCCGCGGGAACACTGAAGCTTTCTTT.

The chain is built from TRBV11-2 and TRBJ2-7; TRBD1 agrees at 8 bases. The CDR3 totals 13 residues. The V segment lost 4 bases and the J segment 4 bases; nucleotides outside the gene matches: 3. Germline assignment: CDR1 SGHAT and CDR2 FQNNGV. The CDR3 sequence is CASSSRQGYEQYF. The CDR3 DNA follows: TGTGCCAGCAGCTCGCGACAGGGGTACGAGCAGTACTTC.

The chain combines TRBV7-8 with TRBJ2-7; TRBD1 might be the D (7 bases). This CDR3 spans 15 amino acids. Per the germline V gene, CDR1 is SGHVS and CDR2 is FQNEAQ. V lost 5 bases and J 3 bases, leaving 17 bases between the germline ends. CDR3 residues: CASSVGVRGVYEQYF. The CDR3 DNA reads TGTGCCAGCAGCGTTGGGGTCAGGGGGGTCTACGAGCAGTACTTC.

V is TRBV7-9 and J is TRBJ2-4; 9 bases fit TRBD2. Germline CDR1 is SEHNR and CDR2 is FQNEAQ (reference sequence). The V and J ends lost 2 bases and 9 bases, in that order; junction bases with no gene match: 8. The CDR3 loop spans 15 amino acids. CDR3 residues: CASSLTAGGFSIQYF. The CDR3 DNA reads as TGTGCCAGCAGCTTAACGGCGGGGGGGTTCAGCATTCAGTACTTC.

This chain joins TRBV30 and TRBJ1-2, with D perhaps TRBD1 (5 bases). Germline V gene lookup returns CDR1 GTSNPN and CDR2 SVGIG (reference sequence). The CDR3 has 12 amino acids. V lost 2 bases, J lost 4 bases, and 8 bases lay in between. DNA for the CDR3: TGTGCCTGGAGTCCCCAGGGCTATGGCTACACCTTC. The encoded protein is CAWSPQGYGYTF.

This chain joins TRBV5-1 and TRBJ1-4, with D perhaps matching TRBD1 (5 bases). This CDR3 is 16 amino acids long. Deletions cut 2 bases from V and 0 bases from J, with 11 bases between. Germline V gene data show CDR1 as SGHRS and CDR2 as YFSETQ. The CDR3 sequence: CASSLGATATNEKLFF. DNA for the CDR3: TGCGCCAGCAGCTTAGGGGCGACGGCAACTAATGAAAAACTGTTTTTT.

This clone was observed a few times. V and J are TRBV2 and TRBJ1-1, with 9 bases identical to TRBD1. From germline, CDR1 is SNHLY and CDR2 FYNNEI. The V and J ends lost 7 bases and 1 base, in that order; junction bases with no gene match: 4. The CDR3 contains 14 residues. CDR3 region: CASIQDRGNTEAFF. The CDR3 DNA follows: TGTGCCAGCATCCAGGACAGGGGGAACACTGAAGCTTTCTTT.

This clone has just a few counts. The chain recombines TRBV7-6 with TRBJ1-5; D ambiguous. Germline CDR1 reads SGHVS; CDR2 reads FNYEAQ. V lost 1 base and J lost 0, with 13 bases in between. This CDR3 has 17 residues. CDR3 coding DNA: TGTGCCAGCAGCTTAGGAGGGTTGGGAGATAGCAATCAGCCCCAGCATTTT. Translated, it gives CASSLGGLGDSNQPQHF.

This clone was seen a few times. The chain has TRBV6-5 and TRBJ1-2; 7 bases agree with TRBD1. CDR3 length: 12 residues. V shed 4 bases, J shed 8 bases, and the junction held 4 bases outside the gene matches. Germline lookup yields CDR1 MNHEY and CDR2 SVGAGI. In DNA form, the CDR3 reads TGTGCCAGCAGTTCACAGGGGAGCGGCTACACCTTC. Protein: CASSSQGSGYTF.

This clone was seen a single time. The CDR3 sequence is CAWSRSMNTEAFF. The CDR3, as DNA: TGTGCCTGGAGTCGGAGCATGAACACTGAAGCTTTCTTT. V is TRBV30 and J is TRBJ1-1; no clear D gene. Germline loops: CDR1 GTSNPN, CDR2 SVGIG (reference sequence). Between the trimmed V and J ends, which lost 2 bases and 0 bases, there was a span of 7 bases. There are 13 residues in the CDR3. The variable domain in full, completed from reference TRBV30 and TRBJ1-1, reads SQTIHQWPATLVQPVGSPLSLECTVEGTSNPNLYWYRQAAGRGLQLLFYSVGIGQISSEVPQNLSASRPQDRQFILSSKKLLLSDSGFYLCAWSRSMNTEAFFGQGTRLTVV.

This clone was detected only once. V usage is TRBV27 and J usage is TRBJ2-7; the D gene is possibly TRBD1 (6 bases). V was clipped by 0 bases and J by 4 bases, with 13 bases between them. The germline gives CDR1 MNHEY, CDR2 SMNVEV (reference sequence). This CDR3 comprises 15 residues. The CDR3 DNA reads TGTGCCAGCAGTTTATCCCCCAGGGGATTTTACGAGCAGTACTTC. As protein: CASSLSPRGFYEQYF.

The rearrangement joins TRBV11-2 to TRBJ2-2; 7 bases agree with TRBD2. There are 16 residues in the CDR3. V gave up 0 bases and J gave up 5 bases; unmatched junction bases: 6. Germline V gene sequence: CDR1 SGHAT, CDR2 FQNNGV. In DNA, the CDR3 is TGTGCCAGCAGCTTAGACGGGGGGACTTTAACCGGGGAGCTGTTTTTT. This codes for CASSLDGGTLTGELFF. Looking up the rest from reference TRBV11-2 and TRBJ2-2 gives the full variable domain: EAGVAQSPRYKIIEKRQSVAFWCNPISGHATLYWYQQILGQGPKLLIQFQNNGVVDDSQLPKDRFSAERLKGVDSTLKIQPAKLEDSAVYLCASSLDGGTLTGELFFGEGSRLTVL.

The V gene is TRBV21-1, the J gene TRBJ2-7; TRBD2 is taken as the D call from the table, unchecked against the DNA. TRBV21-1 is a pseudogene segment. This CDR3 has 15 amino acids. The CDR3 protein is CASRVMRTEKGGQYF. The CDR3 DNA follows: TGTGCCAGCAGGGTCATGAGGACGGAGAAGGGAGGCCAGTACTTC.

DNA of the CDR3: TGTGCCAGCAGTTTAGTGTCGGCGGGGGTGAGTTCACCCCTCCACTTT. Its protein is CASSLVSAGVSSPLHF. The chain uses TRBV27 and TRBJ1-6, with D perhaps matching TRBD1 (5 bases). The germline V gene encodes CDR1 MNHEY and CDR2 SMNVEV (reference sequence). The CDR3 loop spans 16 amino acids. Deletions cut 2 bases from V and 9 bases from J, with 17 bases between.